A selection of T cell receptor beta chains follows, all from one sample in a study of blood T cell repertoires in COVID-19. This table comes from immunoSEQ multiplex PCR, and its TCRdb copy is limited to in-frame clones, with some not included. This table has about 88,000 clones, over 90% appearing once. The sequenced material came from peripheral blood. Source of these receptors: a man aged 55 to 70 with acute or convalescent COVID-19. CDR3s include the opening cysteine and the closing phenylalanine or tryptophan. The size field is filled for only some rows; it gives once, few, many or a size class.

CASSEASAGLLYEQYF,TRBJ2-7,NA,TRBV2
CASSPTSGELYEQYF,TRBJ2-7,NA,TRBV11-2
CASFSGWRSGTIDTQYF,TRBJ2-3,NA,TRBV18
CATGQGGGALRAQETQYF,TRBJ2-5,NA,TRBV24-1
CASSEAGGYDEQYF,TRBJ2-7,NA,TRBV28
CASSFRSTGEGYEQYF,TRBJ2-7,NA,TRBV7-9
CASSPGTTYARTGVEQFF,TRBJ2-1,NA,TRBV7-2
CASSSTRGTEAFF,TRBJ1-1,once,TRBV7-9
CASSPLRSTDTQYF,TRBJ2-3,NA,TRBV18
CASSLLAGGIDTQYF,TRBJ2-3,NA,TRBV7-2
CASSFPDRGDTQYF,TRBJ2-3,once,TRBV5-4
CAISETEYNEQFF,TRBJ2-1,NA,TRBV10-3
CASSRSLGGRRGTGELFF,TRBJ2-2,once,TRBV6-2/TRBV6-3
CASRTGWETQYF,TRBJ2-5,NA,TRBV2
CASSETFSYEQYF,TRBJ2-7,NA,TRBV6-1
CASSSGLAGGPYNEQFF,TRBJ2-1,NA,TRBV5-5
CASSIRGGMAYEQYF,TRBJ2-7,NA,TRBV19
CASSGGSTGPGNIQYF,TRBJ2-4,once,TRBV5-4
CATSDLSGNIQYF,TRBJ2-4,NA,TRBV24-1
CASRIQGAGEKLFF,TRBJ1-4,NA,TRBV6-5
CASSASGTREETQYF,TRBJ2-5,NA,TRBV5-1
CASSQQQGLGYEQFF,TRBJ2-1,NA,TRBV7-9
CASGVEYHNEQFF,TRBJ2-1,NA,TRBV7-3
CSLQPGTGETNTF,TRBJ1-2,once,TRBV29-1
CASSDRGWYEQYF,TRBJ2-7,NA,TRBV19
CASSQRRAHYNEQFF,TRBJ2-1,NA,TRBV7-3
CASSIYRGQGRAFF,TRBJ1-1,NA,TRBV27
CAWSIDRVGTDTQYF,TRBJ2-3,NA,TRBV30
CASSSSRENEQFF,TRBJ2-1,NA,TRBV11-2
CASSMDEDRGSYEQYF,TRBJ2-7,once,TRBV19
CASSSSELASYEQYF,TRBJ2-7,NA,TRBV11-2
CASSHVTVGGFYNEQFF,TRBJ2-1,NA,TRBV14